The sequence of this TCR beta chain was determined in a study of T cell responses to AZD1222 COVID-19 vaccine. Profiled with immunoSEQ multiplex PCR; TCRdb holds only in-frame clones, not every one. The sample includes 120,000 to 150,000 clones, about 90% of them seen just once. V shed 6 bases, J shed 5 bases, and the junction held 4 bases outside the gene matches. Looked up from germline, CDR1 is LGHDT and CDR2 is YNNKEL (reference sequence). The CDR3 has 14 residues. J is TRBJ1-1 and V is TRBV3-1 (or the pseudogene TRBV3-2); 12 bases line up with TRBD1. Here the sequenced sample was peripheral blood, taken 28 days after the second dose of the MenACWY control vaccine. The receptor was derived from an adult who received the MenACWY meningococcal vaccine as a control. CDR3: CASSRDRGLTEAFF. For the CDR3, the DNA is TGTGCCAGCAGTCGGGACAGGGGGCTTACTGAAGCTTTCTTT.